The subject of this entry is one TCR beta chain. Its antigen is undetermined. A far larger clone is only one base removed, so a read error is likely. This record comes from a study of T cells in Graves' hyperthyroidism and ophthalmopathy. In the study overall: Peripheral blood was taken when the disease was first diagnosed, before any treatment began.

The study, taken as a whole, reports: Most clonotypes expanded in the thyroid (above 0.001) were also present in blood.

What was amplified from RNA transcripts were TCR beta CDR3 regions. HTBI primers were the set used in a first-round RT-PCR of the TCR CDR3. TCRdb reprocessed the multiplex PCR reads with MiXCR, giving one entry per CDR3 protein. The sample shows about 360,000 distinct CDR3 sequences, 15% to 20% of them seen only once. Per germline, CDR1 SGHRS and CDR2 YFSETQ. The CDR3 is 14 amino acids. V lost 2 bases and J lost 1, with 10 bases in between. This chain connects TRBV5-1 to TRBJ2-7; D is perhaps TRBD1 (5 bases). Sequenced sample: blood. The sequence was obtained from a woman aged 18-29 years with Graves' hyperthyroidism. The CDR3 protein is CASSFGSGSYEQYF. The CDR3 DNA follows: TGCGCCAGCAGCTTTGGGTCAGGGTCCTACGAGCAGTACTTC.